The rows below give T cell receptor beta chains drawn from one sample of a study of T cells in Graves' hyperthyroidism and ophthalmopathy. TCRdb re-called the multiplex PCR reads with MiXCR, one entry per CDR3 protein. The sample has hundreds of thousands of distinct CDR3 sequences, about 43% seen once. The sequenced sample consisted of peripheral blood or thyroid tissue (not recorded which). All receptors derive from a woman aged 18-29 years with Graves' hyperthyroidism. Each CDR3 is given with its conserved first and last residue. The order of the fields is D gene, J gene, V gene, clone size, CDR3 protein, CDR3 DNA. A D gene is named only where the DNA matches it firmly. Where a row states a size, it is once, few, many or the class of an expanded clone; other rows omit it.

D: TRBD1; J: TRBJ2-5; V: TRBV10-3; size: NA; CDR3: CASRGDRGRRQETQYF; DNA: TGTGCCTCCCGAGGCGACAGGGGGCGCCGACAAGAGACCCAGTACTTC
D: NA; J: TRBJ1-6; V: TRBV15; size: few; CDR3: CATSRGAGDNSPLHF; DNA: TGTGCCACCAGCAGAGGGGCAGGGGATAATTCACCCCTCCACTTT
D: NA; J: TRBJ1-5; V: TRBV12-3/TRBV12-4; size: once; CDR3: CASSGRGYEHF; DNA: TGTGCCAGCTCGGGTCGGGGCTACGAGCATTTT
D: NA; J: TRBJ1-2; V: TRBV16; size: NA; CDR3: CASSEDRNYGYTF; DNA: TGTGCCAGCAGCGAAGACAGAAACTATGGCTACACCTTC
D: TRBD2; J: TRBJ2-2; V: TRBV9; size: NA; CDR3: CASSVAGGPNTGELFF; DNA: TGTGCCAGCAGCGTAGCGGGGGGACCGAACACCGGGGAGCTGTTTTTT
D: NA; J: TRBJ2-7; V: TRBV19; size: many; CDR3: CASSIGHRYEQYF; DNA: TGTGCCAGTAGTATAGGACACAGATACGAGCAGTACTTC
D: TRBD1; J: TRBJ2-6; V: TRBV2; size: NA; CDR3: CASSAGQGGSGANVLTF; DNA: TGTGCCAGCAGTGCGGGACAGGGGGGTTCTGGGGCCAACGTCCTGACTTTC
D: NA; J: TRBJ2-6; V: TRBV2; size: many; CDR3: CASTERSGANVLTF; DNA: TGTGCCAGCACGGAGCGCTCTGGGGCCAACGTCCTGACTTTC
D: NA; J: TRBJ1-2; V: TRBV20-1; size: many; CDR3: CSAIWDYGYTF; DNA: TGCAGTGCCATCTGGGACTATGGCTACACCTTC
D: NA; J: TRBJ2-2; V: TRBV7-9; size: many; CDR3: CASSWEYRAGELFF; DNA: TGTGCCAGCAGCTGGGAGTACAGGGCTGGGGAGCTGTTTTTT
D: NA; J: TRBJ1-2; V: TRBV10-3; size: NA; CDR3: CASSYGRESYGYTF; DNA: TGTGCCAGCAGTTACGGCAGGGAAAGCTATGGCTACACCTTC
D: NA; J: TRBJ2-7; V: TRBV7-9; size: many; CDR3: CASSDSGGTYEQYF; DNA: TGTGCCAGCAGCGATAGCGGAGGGACCTACGAGCAGTACTTC
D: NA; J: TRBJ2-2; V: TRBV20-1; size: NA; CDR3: CSASRRTPVGELFF; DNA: TGCAGTGCTTCTAGACGTACCCCAGTCGGGGAGCTGTTTTTT
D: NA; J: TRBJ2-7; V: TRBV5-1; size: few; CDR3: CASSLSGMIYEQYF; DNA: TGCGCCAGCAGCTTGTCCGGGATGATCTACGAGCAGTACTTC
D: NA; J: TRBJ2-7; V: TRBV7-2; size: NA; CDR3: CASSLGGGHSYEQYF; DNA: TGTGCCAGCAGCTTAGGGGGGGGCCACTCCTACGAGCAGTACTTC
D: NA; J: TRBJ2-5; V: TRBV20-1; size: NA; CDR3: CSASSRGGRAGETQYF; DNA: TGCAGTGCTTCCTCGCGAGGGGGGAGGGCCGGAGAGACCCAGTACTTC
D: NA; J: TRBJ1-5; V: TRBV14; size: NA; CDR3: CASSHTGRNQPQHF; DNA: TGTGCCAGCAGCCACACGGGTCGCAATCAGCCCCAGCATTTT
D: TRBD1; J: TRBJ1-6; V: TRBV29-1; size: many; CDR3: CSVGGTASSPLHF; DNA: TGCAGCGTTGGTGGGACAGCCAGTTCACCCCTCCACTTT
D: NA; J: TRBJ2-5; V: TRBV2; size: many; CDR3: CASKVGETQYF; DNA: TGTGCCAGCAAGGTTGGGGAGACCCAGTACTTC
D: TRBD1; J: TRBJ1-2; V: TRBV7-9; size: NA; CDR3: CASSMDRGHGYTF; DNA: TGTGCCAGCAGCATGGACAGGGGGCATGGCTACACCTTC
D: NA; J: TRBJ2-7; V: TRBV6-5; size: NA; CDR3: CASSYHRDTSYEQYF; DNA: TGTGCCAGCAGTTACCACCGGGACACCTCCTACGAGCAGTACTTC
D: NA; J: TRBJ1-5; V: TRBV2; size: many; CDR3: CASSRANQPQHF; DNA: TGTGCCAGCAGCCGGGCCAATCAGCCCCAGCATTTT
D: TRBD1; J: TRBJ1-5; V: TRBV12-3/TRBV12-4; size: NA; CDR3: CASSYPRQGRQPQHF; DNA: TGTGCCAGCAGTTACCCCCGACAGGGGAGGCAGCCCCAGCATTTT
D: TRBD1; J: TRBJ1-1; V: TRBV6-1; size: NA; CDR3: CASRRDSYTEAFF; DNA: TGTGCCAGCAGGCGGGACAGCTACACTGAAGCTTTCTTT
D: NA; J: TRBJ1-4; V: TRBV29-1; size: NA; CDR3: CSESTGTNEKLFF; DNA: TGCAGTGAGTCGACGGGGACTAATGAAAAACTGTTTTTT
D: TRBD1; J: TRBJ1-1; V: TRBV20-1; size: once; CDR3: CSARATGGGTEAFF; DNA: TGCAGTGCTAGAGCGACAGGGGGCGGCACTGAAGCTTTCTTT
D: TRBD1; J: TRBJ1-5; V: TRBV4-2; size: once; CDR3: CASSQGTGLGNQPQHF; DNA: TGTGCCAGCAGCCAAGGGACAGGGTTGGGGAATCAGCCCCAGCATTTT
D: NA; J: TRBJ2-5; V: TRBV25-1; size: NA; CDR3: CASSFPGGSPQYF; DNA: TGTGCCAGCAGCTTTCCAGGGGGGAGCCCCCAGTACTTC
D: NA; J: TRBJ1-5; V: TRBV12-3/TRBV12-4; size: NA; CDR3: CASSLGGGFNQPQHF; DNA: TGTGCCAGCAGTTTAGGAGGGGGTTTCAATCAGCCCCAGCATTTT
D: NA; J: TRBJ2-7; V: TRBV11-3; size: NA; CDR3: CASSQGTSYEQYF; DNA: TGTGCCAGCAGCCAAGGGACTTCCTACGAGCAGTACTTC
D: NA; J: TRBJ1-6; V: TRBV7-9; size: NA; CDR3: CASSLVGTPLHF; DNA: TGTGCCAGCAGCTTGGTAGGGACACCCCTCCACTTT
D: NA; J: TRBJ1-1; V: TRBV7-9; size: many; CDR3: CASSSSGYQNTEAFF; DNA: TGTGCCAGCAGCTCATCGGGATATCAGAACACTGAAGCTTTCTTT
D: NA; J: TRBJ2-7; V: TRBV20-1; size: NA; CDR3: CGAGAESYEQYF; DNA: TGCGGTGCCGGGGCAGAGTCCTACGAGCAGTACTTC
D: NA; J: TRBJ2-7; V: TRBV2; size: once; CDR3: CASSREMSSYEQYF; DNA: TGTGCCAGCAGTAGAGAAATGAGCTCCTACGAGCAGTACTTC
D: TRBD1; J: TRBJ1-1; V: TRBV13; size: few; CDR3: CASLGQGLNTEAFF; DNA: TGTGCCAGCCTGGGACAGGGGTTGAACACTGAAGCTTTCTTT
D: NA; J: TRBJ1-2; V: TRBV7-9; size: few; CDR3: CASSFEVSVYGYTF; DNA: TGTGCCAGCAGCTTTGAGGTCTCCGTATATGGCTACACCTTC
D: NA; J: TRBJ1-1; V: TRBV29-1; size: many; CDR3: CSVTDGWRAEAFF; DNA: TGCAGCGTTACTGACGGGTGGAGGGCTGAAGCTTTCTTT
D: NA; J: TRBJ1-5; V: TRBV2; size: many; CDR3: CASSDSSGSNQPQHF; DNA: TGTGCCAGCAGTGATTCATCCGGTAGCAATCAGCCCCAGCATTTT
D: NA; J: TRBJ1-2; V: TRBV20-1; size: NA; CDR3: CSASRGGDYNYGYTF; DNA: TGCAGTGCTTCGAGGGGGGGGGATTATAACTATGGCTACACCTTC
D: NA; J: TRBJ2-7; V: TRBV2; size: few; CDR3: CASSVAGEQYF; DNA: TGTGCCAGCAGTGTTGCGGGCGAGCAGTACTTC
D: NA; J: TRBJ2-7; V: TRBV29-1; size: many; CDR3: CSVSTGLSAEQYF; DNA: TGCAGCGTTTCTACAGGGCTCTCGGCCGAGCAGTACTTC
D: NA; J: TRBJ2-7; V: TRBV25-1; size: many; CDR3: CASHHGASYEQYF; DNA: TGTGCCAGTCACCACGGGGCCTCCTACGAGCAGTACTTC
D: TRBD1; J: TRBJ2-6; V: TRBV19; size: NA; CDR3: CASSISGTGGTGANVLTF; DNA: TGTGCCAGTAGTATCTCCGGGACAGGGGGCACTGGGGCCAACGTCCTGACTTTC
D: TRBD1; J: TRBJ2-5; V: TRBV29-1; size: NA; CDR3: CSVSVTGDGETQYF; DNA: TGCAGCGTTTCAGTGACAGGGGATGGGGAGACCCAGTACTTC
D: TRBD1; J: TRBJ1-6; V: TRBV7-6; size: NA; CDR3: CASSLASGGVTSPLHF; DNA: TGTGCCAGCAGCTTAGCGTCAGGGGGGGTTACTTCACCCCTCCACTTT
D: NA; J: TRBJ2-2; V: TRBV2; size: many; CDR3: CASSDLEVFGELFF; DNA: TGTGCCAGCAGTGATCTCGAGGTCTTCGGGGAGCTGTTTTTT
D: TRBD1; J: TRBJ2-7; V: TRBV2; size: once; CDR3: CASRSTGDIRIEQYF; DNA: TGTGCCAGCAGATCGACAGGGGACATCCGAATCGAGCAGTACTTC
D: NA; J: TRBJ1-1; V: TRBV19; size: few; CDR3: CASSRRPATEAFF; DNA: TGTGCCAGTAGTAGGCGACCAGCCACTGAAGCTTTCTTT
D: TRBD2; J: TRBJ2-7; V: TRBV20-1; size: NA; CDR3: CSARDSLAGRYEQYF; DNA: TGCAGTGCTAGAGATTCCCTAGCGGGGAGGTACGAGCAGTACTTC
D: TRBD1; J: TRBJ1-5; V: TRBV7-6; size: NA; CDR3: CASSNRGDQPQHF; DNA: TGTGCCAGCAGTAACAGGGGGGATCAGCCCCAGCATTTT